Presented here are 24 T cell receptor beta chains from one specimen sequenced in a study of T cell responses to AZD1222 COVID-19 vaccine. The repertoire was sequenced with immunoSEQ multiplex PCR; TCRdb's copy has only in-frame clones and lacks some. Of approximately 120,000 clones in the sample, 75% to 90% are singletons; the top ten hold 3.5% to 5%. This sample comprised peripheral blood, obtained 28 days after the second AZD1222 dose. Receptors were obtained from an adult who received the AZD1222 COVID-19 vaccine.

This clone has just a few counts. This chain connects TRBV9 to TRBJ1-1, with a tentative D call TRBD1 (5 bases). This CDR3 comprises 18 residues. Trimming took 3 bases from V and 1 from J, leaving 22 bases between them. Germline V lookup: CDR1 SGDLS, CDR2 YYNGEE. Written as DNA, the CDR3 is TGTGCCAGCAGCGGTGGAATTGAACCGGGACGGGAGAACACTGAAGCTTTCTTT. It codes for CASSGGIEPGRENTEAFF.

The chain couples TRBV23-1 to TRBJ1-2; D perhaps matches TRBD1 (5 bases). TRBV23-1 is placed among ORFs of uncertain function. V lost 1 base, J lost 3 bases, and 9 bases lay in between. The CDR3 covers 14 residues. The CDR3 nucleotides read TGCGCCAGCAGTCAATTGCGGGGGTACTATGGCTACACCTTC. It translates to CASSQLRGYYGYTF.

This clone was seen a few times. The chain carries TRBV7-2 and TRBJ2-7, with TRBD1 as a possible D gene (6 bases). V was pared by 1 base and J by 1 base, with 11 bases between. The CDR3 contains 15 residues. Germline CDR1 is SGHTA and CDR2 is FQGNSA. CDR3 nucleotides: TGTGCCAGCAGCTTAGGTTTCGGGACATCCTACGAGCAGTACTTC. Its protein is CASSLGFGTSYEQYF.

The chain employs TRBV7-8 and TRBJ2-7; D not resolved. Germline-derived CDR1 and CDR2 are SGHVS and FQNEAQ. The CDR3 has 14 amino acids. The ends were cut back, 1 base at V and 0 bases at J, with 7 bases in the middle. The CDR3 here is CASSLVPTSYEQYF. The CDR3, as DNA: TGTGCCAGCAGCTTAGTTCCGACCTCCTACGAGCAGTACTTC.

The rearrangement joins TRBV5-6 to TRBJ2-2; 7 bases align to TRBD2. The germline V gene has CDR1 SGHDT and CDR2 YYEEEE. J gave up 6 bases and V 4 bases, and 3 bases lay outside the gene matches. The CDR3 has 13 amino acids. The CDR3 DNA follows: TGTGCCAGCAGCCCCGGGGGGTCCGGGGAGCTGTTTTTT. Its translation: CASSPGGSGELFF. Together with reference TRBV5-6 and TRBJ2-2, the CDR3 gives the full variable domain: DAGVTQSPTHLIKTRGQQVTLRCSPKSGHDTVSWYQQALGQGPQFIFQYYEEEERQRGNFPDRFSGHQFPNYSSELNVNALLLGDSALYLCASSPGGSGELFFGEGSRLTVL.

V and J are TRBV30 and TRBJ1-3; the D is unclear. Trimming pared 8 bases from V and 4 bases from J, leaving 15 bases between. The CDR3 sequence is 13 residues long. Germline CDR1 reads GTSNPN; CDR2 reads SVGIG (reference sequence). The CDR3 sequence is CAQGRAGGNTIYF. The CDR3 DNA follows: TGTGCCCAAGGGAGGGCAGGAGGAAACACCATATATTTT.

The V and J genes are TRBV15 and TRBJ1-4; D gene uncertain. The CDR3 consists of 15 residues. CDR1 LNHNV and CDR2 YYDKDF come from the germline V gene (reference sequence). V was pared by 0 bases and J by 7 bases, with 12 bases between. The CDR3 loop is CATSRDQVSGEKLFF. The CDR3 nucleotides read TGTGCCACCAGCAGAGACCAGGTCTCAGGTGAAAAACTGTTTTTT.

CDR3 region: CASSIGTEPNTEAFF. CDR3 nucleotides: TGTGCCAGTAGTATAGGGACAGAACCGAACACTGAAGCTTTCTTT. J is TRBJ1-1 and V is TRBV19; D possibly corresponds to TRBD1 (6 bases). The V gene's germline CDR1 is LNHDA and CDR2 SQIVND (reference sequence). Deletions cut 1 base from V and 1 base from J, with 10 bases between. This CDR3 is built from 15 residues.

The chain links TRBV3-1 (or the pseudogene TRBV3-2) to TRBJ1-5; 8 bases map to TRBD1. Germline assignment: CDR1 LGHDT and CDR2 YNNKEL (reference sequence). Trimming cost V 2 bases and J 2 bases; bases outside gene matches: 5. This CDR3 has 16 amino acids. In nucleotides, the CDR3 is TGTGCCAGCAGCCAATCAGGGGGCGGGCGCAATCAGCCCCAGCATTTT. Residues: CASSQSGGGRNQPQHF.

This clone appeared once. This chain links TRBV3-1 (or the pseudogene TRBV3-2) with TRBJ1-1; D gene uncertain. This CDR3 is built from 14 residues. V dropped 0 bases and J dropped 2 bases, with 7 bases sitting between them. The germline V gene encodes CDR1 LGHDT and CDR2 YNNKEL (reference sequence). CDR3: CASSQERRNTEAFF. The DNA of the CDR3 is TGTGCCAGCAGCCAAGAACGGAGAAACACTGAAGCTTTCTTT.

This clone showed up just a few times. J is TRBJ1-4 and V is TRBV18, with D possibly being TRBD1 (5 bases). Germline V gene data show CDR1 as KGHSH and CDR2 as LQKENI. Deletions cut 3 bases from V and 8 bases from J, with 22 bases between. There are 17 residues in the CDR3. The DNA of the CDR3 is TGTGCCAGCTCACCGCAGGCATCTACAGGCGGCAGGGAAAAACTGTTTTTT. As protein: CASSPQASTGGREKLFF.

As regards this clone: The same CDR3 is also encoded by other DNA sequences in this sample. The CDR3 sequence: CAWRGTGTEAFF. CDR3 DNA: TGTGCCTGGAGAGGGACAGGGACTGAAGCTTTCTTT. The gene calls are TRBV30 and TRBJ1-1; 9 nucleotides line up with TRBD1. Germline CDR1 and CDR2: GTSNPN and SVGIG (reference sequence). The ends lost 3 bases at V and 5 bases at J; junction bases unmatched: 1. The CDR3 runs to 12 residues.

The chain recombines TRBV5-4 with TRBJ2-3; the D gene is possibly TRBD2 (6 bases). The germline CDR1 and CDR2 sequences are SGHNT and YYREEE (reference sequence). The CDR3 totals 15 residues. V was trimmed by 2 bases and J by 2 bases, leaving 12 bases between them. CDR3 nucleotide sequence: TGTGCCAGCAGCTTCGGCGGGGCAATCACAGATACGCAGTATTTT. It codes for CASSFGGAITDTQYF.

This clone was counted only a few times. V is TRBV28 and J is TRBJ1-2; 10 nucleotides match TRBD1. Losses at the gene ends were 5 bases for V and 4 bases for J; bases not matched to a gene: 10. The CDR3 totals 16 residues. Per the germline V gene, CDR1 is MDHEN and CDR2 is SYDVKM. CDR3: CASSPYPGQGLYGYTF. The CDR3 DNA reads TGTGCCAGCAGTCCGTATCCGGGACAGGGGCTCTATGGCTACACCTTC.

This clone has just a few counts. The gene calls are TRBV12-3 or TRBV12-4 and TRBJ1-3, with D perhaps TRBD1 (5 bases). This CDR3 has 12 amino acids. Trimming cost V 3 bases and J 9 bases, with 9 bases left between them. CDR3 amino acids: CASSFQGGTIYF. CDR3 nucleotides: TGTGCCAGCAGTTTCCAGGGAGGCACCATATATTTT.

V gene TRBV27 combines with J gene TRBJ1-6; 9 bases are shared with TRBD1. This CDR3 contains 15 residues. V was clipped by 4 bases and J by 8 bases; unmatched bases: 6. Per the germline V gene, CDR1 is MNHEY and CDR2 is SMNVEV (reference sequence). CDR3 residues: CASSSGQGNYSPLHF. CDR3 bases: TGTGCCAGCAGTTCGGGACAGGGCAACTATTCACCCCTCCACTTT.

This chain joins TRBV6-5 and TRBJ2-7; D possibly matches TRBD1 or TRBD2 (5 bases each). Germline assignment: CDR1 MNHEY and CDR2 SVGAGI. The length of the CDR3 is 12 residues. V was cut by 8 bases and J by 11 bases, with 19 bases left in between. The CDR3 bases are TGTGCCAGCCGATACGGGACCCTTTCGGAGTACTTC. Its protein product is CASRYGTLSEYF.

The chain has TRBV4-2 and TRBJ1-4; 8 bases fit TRBD1. This CDR3 has 15 residues. Losses at the gene ends were 0 bases for V and 8 bases for J; bases not matched to a gene: 5. In germline, CDR1 is LGHNA, CDR2 YNFKEQ. The CDR3 bases are TGTGCCAGCAGCCAAGAGGACAGGGAAGGGGAAAAACTGTTTTTT. Protein: CASSQEDREGEKLFF.

This clone was counted a few times. CDR3 amino acids: CASRLGGSEKLFF. The DNA of the CDR3 is TGTGCCAGCAGACTCGGGGGCAGCGAAAAACTGTTTTTT. The chain has TRBV12-3 or TRBV12-4 and TRBJ1-4; maybe TRBD1 (6 bases). V lost 6 bases and J lost 8, with 13 bases in between. The CDR3 length is 13 residues.

CDR3 loop: CASSQDGGARDGTEAFF. For the CDR3, the DNA is TGTGCCAGCAGCCAAGATGGGGGTGCGAGAGATGGGACTGAAGCTTTCTTT. The genes are TRBV3-1 (or the pseudogene TRBV3-2) and TRBJ1-1, with D possibly matching TRBD1 (5 bases). CDR1 LGHDT and CDR2 YNNKEL come from the germline V gene (reference sequence). Trimming cost V 0 bases and J 5 bases, with 19 bases left between them. There are 17 residues in the CDR3.

The chain uses TRBV13 and TRBJ1-6, with 7 nucleotides matching TRBD1. Germline CDR1 is PRHDT and CDR2 is FYEKMQ (reference sequence). Trimming removed 9 bases from V and 7 bases from J; junction bases left unmatched: 9. The CDR3 is made up of 14 amino acids. For the CDR3, the DNA is TGTGCCAGTAAAAGGGGACAGAGCAATTCACCCCTCCACTTT. It translates to CASKRGQSNSPLHF. Based on the CDR3 plus reference TRBV13 and TRBJ1-6, the full variable domain is AAGVIQSPRHLIKEKRETATLKCYPIPRHDTVYWYQQGPGQDPQFLISFYEKMQSDKGSIPDRFSAQQFSDYHSELNMSSLELGDSALYFCASKRGQSNSPLHFGNGTRLTVT.

The genes are TRBV5-5 and TRBJ1-3; D gene ambiguous. Trimming cost V 1 base and J 0 bases, with 8 bases left between them. The CDR3 sequence is 15 residues long. CDR1 is SGHKS, CDR2 YYEKEE, per germline (reference sequence). CDR3: CASSLFLSSGNTIYF. CDR3 nucleotides: TGTGCCAGCAGCTTGTTCCTGAGCTCTGGAAACACCATATATTTT.

The chain couples TRBV10-3 to TRBJ2-3; 8 nucleotides agree with TRBD1. Germline trimming cut 5 bases from V and 0 bases from J; bases unmatched to any gene: 7. CDR3 length: 16 residues. The V gene's germline CDR1 is ENHRY and CDR2 SYGVKD. The CDR3 nucleotides read TGTGCCATCAGTTTCGGACAGGGTCTTAGCACAGATACGCAGTATTTT. Its translation is CAISFGQGLSTDTQYF.

The rearrangement uses TRBV23-1 and TRBJ1-2, with TRBD1 matching over 10 bases. TRBV23-1 is reported as an ORF; its role is uncertain. The CDR3 length is 18 residues. V trimming: 0 bases; J trimming: 4 bases; junction bases outside the gene matches: 11. The CDR3: CASSQSRDRGRTPYGYTF. The CDR3 coding sequence is TGCGCCAGCAGTCAATCGCGGGACAGGGGCCGCACTCCCTATGGCTACACCTTC.